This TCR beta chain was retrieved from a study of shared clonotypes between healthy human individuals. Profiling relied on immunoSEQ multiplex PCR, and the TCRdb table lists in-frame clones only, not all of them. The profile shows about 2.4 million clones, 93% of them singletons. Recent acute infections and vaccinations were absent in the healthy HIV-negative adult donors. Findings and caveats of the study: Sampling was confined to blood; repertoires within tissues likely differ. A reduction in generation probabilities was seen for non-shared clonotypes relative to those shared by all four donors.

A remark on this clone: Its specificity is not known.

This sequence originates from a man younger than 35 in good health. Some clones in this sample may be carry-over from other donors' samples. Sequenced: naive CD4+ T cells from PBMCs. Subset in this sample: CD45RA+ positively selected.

The CDR3 loop reads CASRARLNEQFF. The CDR3 DNA reads TGTGCCAGTAGGGCTAGGCTCAATGAGCAGTTCTTC. V is TRBV19 and J is TRBJ2-1; D gene uncertain. Germline V lookup: CDR1 LNHDA, CDR2 SQIVND (reference sequence). The V gene lost 6 bases and the J gene lost 6 bases, with 9 bases spanning the gap. There are 12 residues in the CDR3.